The rows below give T cell receptor beta chains drawn from one sample of a study of OX40 agonist ivuxolimab in advanced cancers. Here immunoSEQ multiplex PCR was the method, and the copy in TCRdb shows in-frame clones only, minus some. The sample includes tens of thousands of clones, about 90% seen only once; the top ten take approximately 25%. Sequences were derived from CD4+ or CD8+ T cells sorted from blood, sampled in a trial of the OX40 agonist ivuxolimab. These TCRs come from an adult with an advanced solid tumor such as melanoma, head and neck, liver or kidney cancer. The CDR3 runs from the conserved cysteine through the conserved F or W. The order of the fields is CDR3 length, V gene, J gene, CDR3 protein.

>14|TRBV5-4|TRBJ1-1
CASSLGQANTEAFF
>18|TRBV28|TRBJ2-3
CASRGREMVAGAEDTQYF
>18|TRBV5-1|TRBJ2-2
CASSLYLAGTDLSGELFF
>16|TRBV5-6|TRBJ2-3
CASSGFDWSRDDTQYF
>15|TRBV5-1|TRBJ2-1
CASSLGQAGRNEQFF
>16|TRBV6-6|TRBJ1-2
CASSTSAGGAGYGYTF
>15|TRBV11-2|TRBJ1-1
CASSLGPGRVAEAFF
>15|TRBV6-5|TRBJ1-5
CASSYSAVSNQPQHF
>14|TRBV27|TRBJ2-1
CASSLAGLTNEQFF
>15|TRBV12-5|TRBJ2-1
CASGMGLADRNEQFF
>16|TRBV11-2|TRBJ2-5
CASSLRGPSYQETQYF
>15|TRBV11-3|TRBJ2-3
CASSLGTGVPDTQYF